Included here is one T cell receptor beta chain sequence, with context. Its cognate antigen is unknown. Germline CDR1 is ENHRY and CDR2 is SYGVKD. Trimming shortened V by 5 bases and J by 4 bases, and 11 bases separated the two germline ends. The CDR3 sequence is 13 residues long. Patients chosen for sequencing had shown CD8+CD57+ cell expansion by flow cytometry. Patients had undergone no therapy by the time their blood was sampled. Profiling of TCR beta VDJ combinations and CDR3 sequences used genomic DNA as template. In TCRdb, the reads were re-called with MiXCR into one record per CDR3 protein. The table includes hundreds of thousands of distinct CDR3 sequences, about a third detected once. The sample belongs to a study of CD8+CD57+ T cells in acquired aplastic anemia. The study's findings and limits: More than 25 was the count of CD8+ CDR3 sequences that patients shared with controls.

The chain links TRBV10-3 to TRBJ1-2; D might be TRBD1 (5 bases). The receptor's source is a human donor with aplastic anemia. Sequences were obtained from sorted CD4+, CD8+, or CD8+CD57+ T cells (not recorded which) from PBMCs. CDR3 nucleotide sequence: TGTGCCATCAGTCCTCAGGGTGTCTATGGCTACACCTTC. Its translation: CAISPQGVYGYTF.